One and the same sample provided the 6 T cell receptor beta chains below, sequenced in a study of OX40 agonist ivuxolimab in advanced cancers. The repertoire was sequenced with immunoSEQ multiplex PCR; TCRdb's copy has only in-frame clones and lacks some. The table lists fewer than 80,000 clones, less than 90% of them singletons. The sample here was CD4+ or CD8+ T cells sorted from blood, taken in a trial of the OX40 agonist ivuxolimab. Receptors originate from an adult with an advanced solid tumor such as melanoma, head and neck, liver or kidney cancer.

This chain links TRBV18 with TRBJ2-3; perhaps D is TRBD1 or TRBD2 (5 bases each). The V end lost 2 bases, the J end lost 0 bases, and 12 bases lay between the germline ends. The CDR3 runs 16 residues. Germline loops: CDR1 KGHSH, CDR2 LQKENI. The CDR3 reads CASSPNRGLSTDTQYF. DNA for the CDR3: TGTGCCAGCTCACCAAACCGGGGCCTAAGCACAGATACGCAGTATTTT.

V gene TRBV7-6 combines with J gene TRBJ2-3; TRBD2 aligns across 10 bases. Germline CDR1 is SGHVS and CDR2 is FNYEAQ. Losses at the gene ends were 4 bases for V and 4 bases for J; bases not matched to a gene: 17. The CDR3 is 19 amino acids. For the CDR3, the DNA is TGTGCCAGCAGCTCCCTTCGGGCTAGCGGGGGCATCAGGGCAGATACGCAGTATTTT. Translating it yields CASSSLRASGGIRADTQYF.

The rearrangement joins TRBV5-6 to TRBJ1-2; 7 bases fit TRBD1. The V segment lost 2 bases and the J segment 5 bases; nucleotides outside the gene matches: 9. There are 15 residues in the CDR3. Germline CDR1 SGHDT, CDR2 YYEEEE. CDR3 sequence: CASSFLTDRSYGYTF. CDR3 sequence (DNA): TGTGCCAGCAGCTTTCTCACGGACAGGAGTTATGGCTACACCTTC.

The chain links TRBV11-3 to TRBJ2-2; D is tentatively TRBD1 or TRBD2 (5 bases each). This CDR3 is 15 amino acids long. Germline V CDR1 and CDR2: SGHNT, YENEEA. V was pared by 3 bases and J by 5 bases, with 13 bases between. CDR3 nucleotide sequence: TGTGCCAGCAGCTTCCAGGGCCGGGGAACCGGGGAGCTGTTTTTT. It codes for CASSFQGRGTGELFF. Variable domain in full (rest from reference TRBV11-3 and TRBJ2-2): EAGVVQSPRYKIIEKKQPVAFWCNPISGHNTLYWYLQNLGQGPELLIRYENEEAVDDSQLPKDRFSAERLKGVDSTLKIQPAELGDSAVYLCASSFQGRGTGELFFGEGSRLTVL.

This clone has more than one count but fewer than ten. The V and J genes are TRBV5-1 and TRBJ2-7; 9 bases are a match to TRBD1. This CDR3 spans 15 amino acids. V lost 2 bases to trimming and J lost 5 bases; unmatched junction nucleotides: 8. Germline V gene data show CDR1 as SGHRS and CDR2 as YFSETQ. DNA for the CDR3: TGCGCCAGCAGCTTATTTACAGGGGGCGAGAACGAGCAGTACTTC. Its translation: CASSLFTGGENEQYF.

The chain links TRBV6-1 to TRBJ2-1, with D possibly TRBD1 on 5 matching bases. This CDR3 comprises 14 residues. Deletions cut 6 bases from V and 0 bases from J, with 9 bases between. Germline values: CDR1 MNHNS, CDR2 SASEGT. CDR3 region: CASSAGISYNEQFF. In DNA form, the CDR3 reads TGTGCCAGCAGCGCAGGGATCTCCTACAATGAGCAGTTCTTC.